The clone carrying this T cell receptor (beta chain) has more than one count but fewer than ten. This specimen comes from a study of regulatory T cells in long-lasting Graves disease. Study-wide context: Antithyroid drugs had been given to newly diagnosed Graves' patients for under 3 months.

Researchers made TCR beta libraries by using iRepertoire HTBI primers and running Arm-PCR on CDR3 regions. MiXCR was run by TCRdb on the multiplex PCR reads, yielding one entry per CDR3 protein. This sample yields some 500,000 distinct CDR3 sequences, of which roughly 14% are seen a single time; 10% belongs to the top ten. Sample time point: newly diagnosed GD, antithyroid drugs for less than 3 months. Isolated PBMC RNA provided the starting material for the TCR library. CDR1 is DFQATT and CDR2 is SNEGSKA in the germline V gene (reference sequence). The trim removed 5 bases at V and 2 bases at J, leaving 7 bases unmatched. The CDR3 runs to 16 residues. The data also belong to a second study, concerning T cells in Graves' hyperthyroidism and ophthalmopathy.

This chain uses TRBV20-1 with TRBJ2-3, with 13 bases fitting TRBD2. The receptor comes from a man younger than 40 with Graves disease. This material consisted of peripheral blood mononuclear cells (PBMCs), taken at new diagnosis, from a patient treated with antithyroid drugs. CDR3 residues: CSAPSGTSGNTDTQYF. CDR3 nucleotides: TGCAGTGCTCCTAGCGGGACTAGCGGGAACACAGATACGCAGTATTTT.